The 9 T cell receptor beta chains listed next were all sequenced from one sample in a study of blood T cell repertoires in COVID-19. Assay used: immunoSEQ multiplex PCR; TCRdb lists only in-frame clones, some missing. The sample carries approximately 91,000 clones, approximately 77% recorded once. Input material: peripheral blood. These receptors all stem from a woman at least 80 years old with acute or convalescent COVID-19.

CDR3 nucleotide sequence: TGTGCCAGCAGCAAAGACAGCCTTAATGAAAAACTGTTTTTT. Protein product: CASSKDSLNEKLFF. The chain carries TRBV5-4 and TRBJ1-4; D may be TRBD1 (5 bases). V lost 4 bases and J 4 bases, leaving 11 bases between the germline ends. The CDR3 is 14 amino acids. CDR1 and CDR2 from the germline V gene are SGHNT and YYREEE (reference sequence).

This clone showed up just once. The J gene is TRBJ1-1, the V gene TRBV6-2 or TRBV6-3; D unclear. Germline V gene lookup returns CDR1 MNHEY and CDR2 SVGEGT. This CDR3 contains 14 residues. V was pared by 5 bases and J by 4 bases, with 14 bases between. CDR3 in amino acids: CASSSRLKSTEAFF. The CDR3 DNA follows: TGTGCCAGCAGTAGCAGGCTCAAAAGCACTGAAGCTTTCTTT.

This clone was seen only once. The chain is built from TRBV12-3 or TRBV12-4 and TRBJ2-3; possible D gene TRBD2, 5 bases. V lost 6 bases and J 6 bases, leaving 10 bases between the germline ends. The CDR3 consists of 12 residues. This chain's CDR3 is CASRSDFDTQYF. Here the CDR3 DNA reads TGTGCCAGCAGGTCGGACTTCGATACGCAGTATTTT.

The chain employs TRBV5-6 and TRBJ1-3; D is unresolved. This CDR3 has 18 amino acids. Trimming removed 4 bases from V and 0 bases from J, with 20 bases in between. CDR1 is SGHDT and CDR2 is YYEEEE in the germline V gene. The CDR3 DNA follows: TGTGCCAGCAGCCCCCAGGCAGGTGCCATTTACTCTGGAAACACCATATATTTT. This codes for CASSPQAGAIYSGNTIYF.

The chain has TRBV5-1 and TRBJ1-2, with 7 bases that match TRBD1. V lost 4 bases, J lost 8 bases, and 8 bases stayed unmatched. The CDR3 loop spans 13 amino acids. Germline lookup yields CDR1 SGHRS and CDR2 YFSETQ. DNA of the CDR3: TGCGCCAGCAGCCGGGACAGCTTAAAAGGCTACACCTTC. This gives the protein CASSRDSLKGYTF.

This clone came up once. The chain carries TRBV9 and TRBJ1-5, with D unclear. The CDR3 length is 14 residues. The germline CDR1 and CDR2 sequences are SGDLS and YYNGEE. The V and J ends lost 0 bases and 3 bases respectively, with 7 bases between them. CDR3 sequence reads: CASSVDTDNQPQHF. For the CDR3, the DNA is TGTGCCAGCAGCGTAGACACCGACAATCAGCCCCAGCATTTT.

J is TRBJ1-2 and V is TRBV15; D is ambiguous. The germline V gene has CDR1 LNHNV and CDR2 YYDKDF (reference sequence). Trimming cost V 0 bases and J 8 bases, with 13 bases left between them. This CDR3 region has 14 residues. The CDR3 bases are TGTGCCACCAGCAGAGATTTGGCACCGGAGGGCTACACCTTC. Its protein product is CATSRDLAPEGYTF.

This clone has just one count. The chain carries TRBV28 and TRBJ1-2; maybe TRBD1 (6 bases). Trimming left V 5 bases short and J 0 bases short, with 16 bases between. The CDR3 spans 16 residues. From germline, CDR1 is MDHEN and CDR2 SYDVKM. For the CDR3, the DNA is TGTGCCAGCAGTCTCCGACAGGTATTGGCTAACTATGGCTACACCTTC. Residues: CASSLRQVLANYGYTF.

The CDR3 region is CASSPRQGNLAQHF. The CDR3, as DNA: TGTGCCAGCAGTCCCCGACAGGGGAATCTAGCCCAGCATTTT. The J gene is TRBJ1-5, the V gene TRBV6-5; 8 bases agree with TRBD1. V gave up 5 bases and J gave up 11 bases; unmatched junction bases: 11. This CDR3 has 14 residues. Germline CDR1 MNHEY, CDR2 SVGAGI.